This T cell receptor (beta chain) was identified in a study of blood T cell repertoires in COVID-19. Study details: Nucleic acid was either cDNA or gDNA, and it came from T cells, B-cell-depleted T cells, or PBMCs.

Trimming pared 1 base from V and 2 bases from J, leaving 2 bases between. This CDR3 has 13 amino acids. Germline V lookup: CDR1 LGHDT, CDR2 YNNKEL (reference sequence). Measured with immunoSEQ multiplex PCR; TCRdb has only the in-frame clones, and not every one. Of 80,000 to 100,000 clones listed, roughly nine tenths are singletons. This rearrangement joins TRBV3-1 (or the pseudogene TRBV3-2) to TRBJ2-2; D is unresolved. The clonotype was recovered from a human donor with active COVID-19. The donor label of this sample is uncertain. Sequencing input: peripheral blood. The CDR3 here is CASSQANTGELFF. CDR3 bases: TGTGCCAGCAGCCAAGCTAACACCGGGGAGCTGTTTTTT.